This entry lists 21 T cell receptor beta chains sequenced from one sample in a study of blood T cell repertoires in COVID-19. TCRdb keeps only in-frame clones here, not all; method: immunoSEQ multiplex PCR. The data show fewer than 250,000 clones, 89% seen once. Sequences were obtained from peripheral blood. The receptors come from a woman between 40 and 55 years old with acute or convalescent COVID-19.

In the case of this clone: The junction does not match germline at one end; this may be a read error. This chain links TRBV5-6 with TRBJ1-2; weak D call: TRBD1 (6 bases). Germline-derived CDR1 and CDR2 are SGHDT and YYEEEE. CDR3 length equals 14 residues. The CDR3 DNA is TGTGCCAGCAGCGGGGTAGACAGACCTTATGGGGACATCTTC. Amino acids: CASSGVDRPYGDIF.

This clone has only one observation. The rearrangement uses TRBV29-1 and TRBJ1-5; D might be TRBD1 (5 bases). This CDR3 comprises 13 residues. Germline CDR1 is SQVTM and CDR2 is ANQGSEA. The germline V and J ends were trimmed by 4 bases and 1 base, with 8 bases remaining between them. The CDR3 DNA follows: TGCAGCGTTGTGGCAGGGAGCAATCAGCCCCAGCATTTT. It is translated as CSVVAGSNQPQHF.

The chain has TRBV20-1 and TRBJ1-2; D is unclear. In germline, CDR1 is DFQATT, CDR2 SNEGSKA (reference sequence). Trimming left V 2 bases short and J 5 bases short, with 6 bases between. CDR3 length: 11 residues. The CDR3: CSARPQYGYTF. The CDR3 DNA sequence: TGCAGTGCTAGACCGCAGTATGGCTACACCTTC.

The chain uses TRBV4-1 and TRBJ1-2; D not resolved. The CDR3 contains 15 residues. V was shortened by 1 base and J by 0 bases, with 9 bases between the two germline ends. Germline V gene data show CDR1 as MGHRA and CDR2 as YSYEKL. The CDR3 DNA sequence: TGCGCCAGCAGCCAAGGCGTCACGGCTAACTATGGCTACACCTTC. Encoded protein: CASSQGVTANYGYTF.

J is TRBJ2-7 and V is TRBV18, with 10 bases lining up with TRBD1. Germline V lookup: CDR1 KGHSH, CDR2 LQKENI. J was trimmed by 7 bases and V by 5 bases; bases with no gene match: 11. This CDR3 spans 15 amino acids. CDR3 nucleotide sequence: TGTGCCAGCTCAGCCCTCGGACAGGGGGATCGGGAGCAGTACGTC. Translating it yields CASSALGQGDREQYV.

As to this clone: The junction does not match germline at one end; this may be a read error. CDR3 bases: TGTGCCAGCAACTTACATCCGGCGGCCTTAAATCAGCCCCAGCATTTT. Its translation is CASNLHPAALNQPQHF. The genes are TRBV7-2 and TRBJ1-5; D remains ambiguous. This CDR3 comprises 16 residues. Germline V CDR1 and CDR2: SGHTA, FQGNSA.

This clone was seen just once. The chain combines TRBV3-1 (or the pseudogene TRBV3-2) with TRBJ2-3; 7 bases line up with TRBD1. V was pared by 0 bases and J by 0 bases, with 3 bases of the junction left unmatched. The CDR3 is 16 amino acids. CDR1 and CDR2 (germline): LGHDT, YNNKEL (reference sequence). The CDR3 sequence is CASSQDLGQSTDTQYF. The CDR3, as DNA: TGTGCCAGCAGCCAAGATCTGGGACAGAGCACAGATACGCAGTATTTT.

This clone appeared a single time. This rearrangement joins TRBV24-1 to TRBJ1-3; 7 bases are shared with TRBD1. The V gene end was trimmed by 4 bases and the J gene end by 8 bases; junction bases not matched to a gene: 4. The germline V gene has CDR1 KGHDR and CDR2 SFDVKD. The CDR3 runs to 13 residues. The CDR3 DNA reads as TGTGCCACCAGTGACTACAGGGGTCACACCATATATTTT. Translation: CATSDYRGHTIYF.

This rearrangement joins TRBV15 to TRBJ2-2; 8 bases align to TRBD1. The CDR3 consists of 18 residues. Germline V gene lookup returns CDR1 LNHNV and CDR2 YYDKDF (reference sequence). The V segment lost 3 bases and the J segment 4 bases; nucleotides outside the gene matches: 13. The CDR3 nucleotides are TGTGCCACCAGCAGCCACCAGGGGGCTTCGTCGATCACCGGGGAGCTGTTTTTT. Protein: CATSSHQGASSITGELFF.

The chain carries TRBV5-5 and TRBJ1-6; 12 nucleotides align to TRBD1. The CDR3 totals 18 residues. V trimming: 0 bases; J trimming: 10 bases; junction bases outside the gene matches: 11. Germline CDR1 is SGHKS and CDR2 is YYEKEE (reference sequence). CDR3 nucleotides: TGTGCCAGCAGCTTGGTCGGGACAGGGGGCCGAAGTGGGTCACCCCTCCACTTT. Encoded protein: CASSLVGTGGRSGSPLHF.

The chain joins TRBV3-1 (or the pseudogene TRBV3-2) to TRBJ2-6, with D possibly TRBD2 on 6 matching bases. V was trimmed by 4 bases and J by 6 bases, leaving 7 bases between them. Germline V gene sequence: CDR1 LGHDT, CDR2 YNNKEL (reference sequence). This CDR3 has 13 amino acids. CDR3 protein: CASSPGVANVLTF. The CDR3 DNA sequence: TGTGCCAGCAGCCCGGGGGTGGCCAACGTCCTGACTTTC.

This sequence joins TRBV5-1 and TRBJ1-2, with D tentatively TRBD1 (5 bases). Trimming stripped 5 bases from V and 4 bases from J, with 12 bases between. The length of the CDR3 is 13 residues. Germline V gives CDR1 SGHRS, CDR2 YFSETQ. The CDR3 region is CASRGVMSYGYTF. The CDR3 nucleotides read TGCGCCAGCAGAGGGGTGATGAGCTATGGCTACACCTTC.

The V call is TRBV5-4, the J call TRBJ1-6; D gene uncertain. The V and J ends lost 3 bases and 0 bases respectively, with 13 bases between them. Germline V gene sequence: CDR1 SGHNT, CDR2 YYREEE (reference sequence). The CDR3 sequence is 17 residues long. CDR3 residues: CASSWEAGSSYNSPLHF. The DNA for the CDR3 is TGTGCCAGCAGCTGGGAGGCGGGGAGCTCCTATAATTCACCCCTCCACTTT. Supplemented by reference TRBV5-4 and TRBJ1-6, the full variable domain reads ETGVTQSPTHLIKTRGQQVTLRCSSQSGHNTVSWYQQALGQGPQFIFQYYREEENGRGNFPPRFSGLQFPNYSSELNVNALELDDSALYLCASSWEAGSSYNSPLHFGNGTRLTVT.

This sequence joins TRBV5-1 and TRBJ2-3; D call uncertain. Germline V gene lookup returns CDR1 SGHRS and CDR2 YFSETQ. The CDR3 loop spans 12 amino acids. Trimming took off 2 bases at V and 2 bases at J, with 3 bases between the two ends. The CDR3 loop reads CASSFYTDTQYF. The DNA of the CDR3 is TGCGCCAGCAGCTTCTACACAGATACGCAGTATTTT.

This chain links TRBV24-1 with TRBJ2-3; D is perhaps TRBD1 (5 bases). This CDR3 has 15 amino acids. Germline assignment: CDR1 KGHDR and CDR2 SFDVKD. Trimming shortened V by 4 bases and J by 0 bases, and 10 bases separated the two germline ends. The CDR3: CATSESGQSTDTQYF. Here the CDR3 DNA reads TGTGCCACCAGTGAGTCTGGACAAAGCACAGATACGCAGTATTTT.

The V gene is TRBV19, the J gene TRBJ2-6; unclear D gene. V lost 3 bases and J 2 bases, leaving 8 bases between the germline ends. The CDR3 covers 15 residues. Germline assignment: CDR1 LNHDA and CDR2 SQIVND (reference sequence). CDR3: CASSILRPGANVLTF. CDR3 nucleotide sequence: TGTGCCAGTAGTATCCTGCGGCCTGGGGCCAACGTCCTGACTTTC.

The genes are TRBV5-4 and TRBJ2-1; TRBD2 agrees at 7 bases. CDR3 size: 15 residues. In germline, CDR1 is SGHNT, CDR2 YYREEE (reference sequence). The V gene end was trimmed by 0 bases and the J gene end by 0 bases; junction bases not matched to a gene: 0. The CDR3 is CASSLGGGSYNEQFF. CDR3 DNA sequence: TGTGCCAGCAGCTTGGGCGGGGGCTCCTACAATGAGCAGTTCTTC.

The rearrangement links TRBV5-1 to TRBJ1-3, with D maybe TRBD1 (6 bases). The germline gives CDR1 SGHRS, CDR2 YFSETQ. The V and J ends lost 1 base and 0 bases respectively, with 11 bases between them. CDR3 length: 16 residues. CDR3 bases: TGCGCCAGCAGCTTGACAAGACAGGCCTCTGGAAACACCATATATTTT. Translating it yields CASSLTRQASGNTIYF.

This sequence joins TRBV12-1 and TRBJ2-5; whether TRBD1, the table's D call, matches the DNA was not checked. TRBV12-1 is classified as a pseudogene. This CDR3 comprises 15 residues. The CDR3 region has the DNA TGTGCCAGCAGCCCAACGAACAGGGCCGGGGAGACCCAGTACTTC. As protein: CASSPTNRAGETQYF.

The chain is built from TRBV9 and TRBJ1-2; D may be TRBD1 (6 bases). V lost 4 bases to trimming and J lost 5 bases, with 15 bases between them. The CDR3 covers 14 residues. Germline lookup yields CDR1 SGDLS and CDR2 YYNGEE. The CDR3 bases are TGTGCCAGCAGCCCTCCCGGACAGATTTATGGCTACACCTTC. It specifies CASSPPGQIYGYTF.

V is TRBV11-2 and J is TRBJ1-1, with D perhaps matching TRBD1 (5 bases). Trimming took off 5 bases at V and 5 bases at J, with 15 bases between the two ends. This CDR3 contains 14 residues. Germline CDR1 SGHAT, CDR2 FQNNGV. The CDR3 DNA reads as TGTGCCAGCAGCCCCTTCAGGGTGGGGACTGAAGCTTTCTTT. It translates to CASSPFRVGTEAFF. Full variable domain (outside the CDR3, taken from reference TRBV11-2 and TRBJ1-1): EAGVAQSPRYKIIEKRQSVAFWCNPISGHATLYWYQQILGQGPKLLIQFQNNGVVDDSQLPKDRFSAERLKGVDSTLKIQPAKLEDSAVYLCASSPFRVGTEAFFGQGTRLTVV.